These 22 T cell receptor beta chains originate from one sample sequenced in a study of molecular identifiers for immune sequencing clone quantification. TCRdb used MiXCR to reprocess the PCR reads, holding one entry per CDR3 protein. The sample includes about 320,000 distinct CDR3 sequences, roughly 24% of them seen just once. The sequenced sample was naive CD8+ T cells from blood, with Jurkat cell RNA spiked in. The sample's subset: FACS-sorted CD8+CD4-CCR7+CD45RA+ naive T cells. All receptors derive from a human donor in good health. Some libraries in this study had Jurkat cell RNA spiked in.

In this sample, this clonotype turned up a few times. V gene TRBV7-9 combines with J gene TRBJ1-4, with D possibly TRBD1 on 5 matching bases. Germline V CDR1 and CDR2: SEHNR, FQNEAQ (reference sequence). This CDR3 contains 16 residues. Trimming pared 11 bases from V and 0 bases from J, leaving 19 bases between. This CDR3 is CAGTTASPATNEKLFF. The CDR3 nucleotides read TGTGCCGGGACCACCGCGAGCCCGGCAACTAATGAAAAACTGTTTTTT.

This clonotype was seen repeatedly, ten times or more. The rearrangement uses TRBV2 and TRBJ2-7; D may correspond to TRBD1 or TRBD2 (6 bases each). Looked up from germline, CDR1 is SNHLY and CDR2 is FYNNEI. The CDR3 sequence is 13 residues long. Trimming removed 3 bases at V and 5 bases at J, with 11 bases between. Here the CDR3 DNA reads TGTGCCAGCAGTGATGCCGGGGGCAACGAGCAGTACTTC. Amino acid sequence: CASSDAGGNEQYF.

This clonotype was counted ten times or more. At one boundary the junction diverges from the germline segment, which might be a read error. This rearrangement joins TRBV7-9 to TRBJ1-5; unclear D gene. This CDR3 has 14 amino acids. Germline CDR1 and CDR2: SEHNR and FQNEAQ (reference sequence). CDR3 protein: CASSLGFGNQPQHF. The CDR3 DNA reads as TGCGCCAGCAGCTTGGGTTTCGGCAATCAGCCCCAGCATTTT.

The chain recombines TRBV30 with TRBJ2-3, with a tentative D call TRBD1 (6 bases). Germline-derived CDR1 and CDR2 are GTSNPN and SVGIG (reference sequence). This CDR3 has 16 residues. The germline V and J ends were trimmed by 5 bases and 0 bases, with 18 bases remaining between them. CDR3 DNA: TGTGCCTGGGGGTCCGGGACACTCATTAGCACAGATACGCAGTATTTT. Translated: CAWGSGTLISTDTQYF.

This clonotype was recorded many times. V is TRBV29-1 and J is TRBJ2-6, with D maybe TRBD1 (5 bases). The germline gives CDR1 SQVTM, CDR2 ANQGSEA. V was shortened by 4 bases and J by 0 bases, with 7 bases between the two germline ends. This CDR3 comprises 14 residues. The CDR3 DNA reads TGCAGCGTTGTGGACAACTCTGGGGCCAACGTCCTGACTTTC. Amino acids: CSVVDNSGANVLTF.

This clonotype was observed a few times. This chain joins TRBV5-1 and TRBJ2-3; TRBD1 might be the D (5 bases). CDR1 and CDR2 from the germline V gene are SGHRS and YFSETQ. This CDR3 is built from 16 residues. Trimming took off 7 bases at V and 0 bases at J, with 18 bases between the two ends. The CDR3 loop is CASPSSRGPSTDTQYF. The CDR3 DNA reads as TGCGCCAGCCCATCGAGTAGGGGTCCAAGCACAGATACGCAGTATTTT.

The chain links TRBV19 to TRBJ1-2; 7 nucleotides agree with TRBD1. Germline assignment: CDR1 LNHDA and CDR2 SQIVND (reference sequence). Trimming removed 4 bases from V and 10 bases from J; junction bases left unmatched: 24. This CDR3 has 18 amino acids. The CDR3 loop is CASSTDRDRPISIYNYTF. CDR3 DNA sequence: TGTGCCAGTAGTACCGACAGGGACAGACCTATATCTATCTATAACTACACCTTC.

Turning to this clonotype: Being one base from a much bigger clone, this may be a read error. Written as DNA, the CDR3 is TGTGCCAGCAGCGTAGCGGGTCCCGGGGCTACTAGCACAGATACGCAGTATTTT. Its protein is CASSVAGPGATSTDTQYF. The chain employs TRBV9 and TRBJ2-3; tentatively, D is TRBD1 or TRBD2 (5 bases each). V lost 0 bases and J lost 0, with 17 bases in between. The germline V gene has CDR1 SGDLS and CDR2 YYNGEE. The length of the CDR3 is 18 residues.

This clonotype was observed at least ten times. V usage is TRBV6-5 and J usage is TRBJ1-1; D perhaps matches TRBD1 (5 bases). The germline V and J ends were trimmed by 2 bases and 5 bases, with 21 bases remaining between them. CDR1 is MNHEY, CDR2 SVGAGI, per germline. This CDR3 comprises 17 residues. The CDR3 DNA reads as TGTGCCAGCAGTTACCCGCGTTTGGGGGGGAAAGGGACTGAAGCTTTCTTT. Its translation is CASSYPRLGGKGTEAFF.

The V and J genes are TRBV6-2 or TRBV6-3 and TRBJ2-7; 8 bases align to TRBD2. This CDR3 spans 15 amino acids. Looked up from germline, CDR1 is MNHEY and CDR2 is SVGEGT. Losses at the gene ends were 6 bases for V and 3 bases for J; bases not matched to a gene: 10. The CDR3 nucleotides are TGTGCCAGCAGCTTCGATGCGGGACTAGTCTACGAGCAGTACTTC. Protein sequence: CASSFDAGLVYEQYF.

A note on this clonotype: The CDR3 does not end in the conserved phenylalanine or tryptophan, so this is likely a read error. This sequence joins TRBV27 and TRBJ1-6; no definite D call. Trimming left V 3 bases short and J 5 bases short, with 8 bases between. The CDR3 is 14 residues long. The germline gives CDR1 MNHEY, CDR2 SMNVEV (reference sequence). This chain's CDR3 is CASSFEQNNSPLHL. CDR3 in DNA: TGTGCCAGCAGTTTTGAACAGAATAATTCACCCCTCCACCTT.

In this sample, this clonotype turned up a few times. CDR3 in amino acids: CASSGGPNSNQPQHF. In DNA, the CDR3 is TGTGCCAGCAGTGGGGGCCCGAATAGCAATCAGCCCCAGCATTTT. The chain employs TRBV28 and TRBJ1-5; possibly TRBD1 for D (6 bases). V shed 5 bases and J shed 0 bases, with 11 bases lying between them. CDR1 MDHEN and CDR2 SYDVKM come from the germline V gene. The CDR3 length is 15 residues.

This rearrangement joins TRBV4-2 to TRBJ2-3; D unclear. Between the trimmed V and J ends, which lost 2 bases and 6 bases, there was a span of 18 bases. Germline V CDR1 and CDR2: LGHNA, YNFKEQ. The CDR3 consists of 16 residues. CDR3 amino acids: CASSQLLTPEFDTQYF. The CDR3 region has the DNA TGTGCCAGCAGCCAACTACTCACCCCCGAGTTTGATACGCAGTATTTT.

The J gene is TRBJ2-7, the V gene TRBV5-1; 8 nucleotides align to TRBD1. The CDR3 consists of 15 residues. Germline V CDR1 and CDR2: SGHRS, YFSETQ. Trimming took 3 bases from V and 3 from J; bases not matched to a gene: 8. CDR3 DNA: TGCGCCAGCAGCTACTACCATGGGACAGGCTACGAGCAGTACTTC. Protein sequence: CASSYYHGTGYEQYF.

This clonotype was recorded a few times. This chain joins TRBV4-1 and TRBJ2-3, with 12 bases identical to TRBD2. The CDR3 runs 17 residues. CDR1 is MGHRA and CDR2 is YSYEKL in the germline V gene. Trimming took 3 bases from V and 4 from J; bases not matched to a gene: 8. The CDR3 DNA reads TGCGCCAGCAGCCATCTGTCTAGCGGGGGGGCACCAGATACGCAGTATTTT. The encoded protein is CASSHLSSGGAPDTQYF.

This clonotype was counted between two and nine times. The CDR3 spells CASSREPDQYNSNQPQHF. Written as DNA, the CDR3 is TGTGCCAGCAGCCGAGAACCGGATCAGTACAATAGCAATCAGCCCCAGCATTTT. The V call is TRBV12-3 or TRBV12-4, the J call TRBJ1-5, with D hard to call. The CDR3 has 18 residues. V shed 6 bases and J shed 0 bases, with 21 bases lying between them.

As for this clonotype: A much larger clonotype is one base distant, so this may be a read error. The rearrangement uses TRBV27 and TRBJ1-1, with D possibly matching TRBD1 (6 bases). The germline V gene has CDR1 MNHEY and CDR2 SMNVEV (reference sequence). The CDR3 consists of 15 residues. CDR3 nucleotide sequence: TGTGCCAGCAGTTCCCTACAGGGACGGGACACTGAAGCTTACTTT. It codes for CASSSLQGRDTEAYF.

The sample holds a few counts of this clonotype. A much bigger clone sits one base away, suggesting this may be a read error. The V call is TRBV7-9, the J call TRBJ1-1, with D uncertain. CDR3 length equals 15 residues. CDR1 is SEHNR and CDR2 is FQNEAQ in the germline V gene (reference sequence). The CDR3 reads CASSLAFGGRTEAYF. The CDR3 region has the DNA TGTGCCAGCAGCTTAGCGTTCGGAGGGAGGACTGAAGCTTACTTT.

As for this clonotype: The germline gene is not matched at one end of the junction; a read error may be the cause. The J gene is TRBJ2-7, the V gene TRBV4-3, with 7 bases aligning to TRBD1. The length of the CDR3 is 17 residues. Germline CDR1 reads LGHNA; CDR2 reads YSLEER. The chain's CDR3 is CAGSHGFAGGSGYEQYF. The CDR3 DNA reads TGCGCCGGCAGCCACGGCTTTGCAGGGGGTTCGGGCTACGAGCAGTACTTC.

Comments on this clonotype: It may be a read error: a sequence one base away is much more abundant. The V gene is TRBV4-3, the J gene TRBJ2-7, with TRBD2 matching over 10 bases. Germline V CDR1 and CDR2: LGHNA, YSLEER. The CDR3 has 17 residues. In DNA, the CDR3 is TGCGCCGGCAGCCAATGGTCAGCGGGAGGGCCCCGGTACGAGCAGTACTTC. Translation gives CAGSQWSAGGPRYEQYF.

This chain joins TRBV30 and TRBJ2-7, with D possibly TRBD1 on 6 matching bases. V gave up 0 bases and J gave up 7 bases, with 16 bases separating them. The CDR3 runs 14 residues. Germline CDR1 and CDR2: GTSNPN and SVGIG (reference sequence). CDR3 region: CAWSVTGTLGEQYF. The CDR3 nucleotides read TGTGCCTGGAGTGTAACGGGGACATTGGGGGAGCAGTACTTC.

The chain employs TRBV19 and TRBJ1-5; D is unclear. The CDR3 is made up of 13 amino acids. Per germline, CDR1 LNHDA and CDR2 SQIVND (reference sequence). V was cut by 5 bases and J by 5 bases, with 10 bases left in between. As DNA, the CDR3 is TGTGCCAGTAGTTTCGGACGGGATCAGCCCCAGCATTTT. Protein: CASSFGRDQPQHF.